This TCR beta chain was recovered during a study of blood T cell repertoires in COVID-19. Study at large: The United States, Italy and Spain were the sources of the acute and convalescent COVID-19 samples. The cDNA or gDNA used as material had been derived from T cells, B-cell-depleted T cells, or PBMCs.

CDR3 length: 16 residues. V trimming: 2 bases; J trimming: 4 bases; junction bases outside the gene matches: 7. Germline loops: CDR1 MNHEY, CDR2 SVGAGI. The table came from immunoSEQ multiplex PCR; TCRdb's copy has only in-frame clones and leaves some out. The top ten clones hold 20% to 25% of a sample with about 61,000 clones, about nine tenths of them seen once. Sequences were obtained from peripheral blood. This sequence originates from a woman in her fifties or sixties with active or convalescent COVID-19. J is TRBJ2-4 and V is TRBV6-5; 8 bases match TRBD2. Here the CDR3 reads CASSYHTASGKNIQYF. For the CDR3, the DNA is TGTGCCAGCAGTTACCATACGGCTAGCGGGAAAAACATTCAGTACTTC.